One and the same sample provided the 25 T cell receptor beta chains below, sequenced in a study of T cell responses to AZD1222 COVID-19 vaccine. Sequenced by immunoSEQ multiplex PCR; TCRdb stores in-frame clones only, minus some. The data show over 20,000 clones, 88% seen once. Sequenced here: peripheral blood, sampled 28 days after the second AZD1222 dose. The receptors shown here come from an adult who received the AZD1222 COVID-19 vaccine.

This chain uses TRBV4-3 with TRBJ2-3; 12 bases are a match to TRBD2. Germline V gene lookup returns CDR1 LGHNA and CDR2 YSLEER. With 2 bases clipped from V and 6 bases from J, the junction kept 3 bases outside the gene matches. This CDR3 region has 15 residues. The CDR3 loop is CASSQSSGGADTQYF. In DNA, the CDR3 is TGCGCCAGCAGCCAATCTAGCGGGGGGGCTGATACGCAGTATTTT.

V and J are TRBV19 and TRBJ1-5; possible D gene TRBD1, 5 bases. Trimming cost V 8 bases and J 3 bases, with 17 bases left between them. The CDR3 is made up of 15 amino acids. CDR1 is LNHDA and CDR2 is SQIVND in the germline V gene (reference sequence). The CDR3 here is CASQGRLGDNQPQHF. CDR3 nucleotide sequence: TGTGCCAGTCAAGGACGCCTGGGGGACAATCAGCCCCAGCATTTT. The variable domain in full, with the rest retrieved from reference TRBV19 and TRBJ1-5, is DGGITQSPKYLFRKEGQNVTLSCEQNLNHDAMYWYRQDPGQGLRLIYYSQIVNDFQKGDIAEGYSVSREKKESFPLTVTSAQKNPTAFYLCASQGRLGDNQPQHFGDGTRLSIL.

This rearrangement joins TRBV2 to TRBJ1-5; the D is unclear. The germline V gene encodes CDR1 SNHLY and CDR2 FYNNEI. Trimming took 2 bases from V and 0 from J, leaving 8 bases between them. CDR3 length: 15 residues. The CDR3 DNA follows: TGTGCCAGCAGTGAAAACGGGAATAGCAATCAGCCCCAGCATTTT. Encoded protein: CASSENGNSNQPQHF.

The genes are TRBV3-1 (or the pseudogene TRBV3-2) and TRBJ2-2, with D hard to call. The germline V gene has CDR1 LGHDT and CDR2 YNNKEL (reference sequence). CDR3 length: 14 residues. V was clipped by 2 bases and J by 6 bases, with 10 bases between them. CDR3 sequence (DNA): TGTGCCAGCAGCCAATTTGGAAACGCCGGGGAGCTGTTTTTT. Protein product: CASSQFGNAGELFF.

This rearrangement joins TRBV28 to TRBJ2-5, with D possibly being TRBD2 (5 bases). This CDR3 contains 14 residues. Germline CDR1 and CDR2: MDHEN and SYDVKM. The V end was cut by 2 bases, the J end by 2 bases, with 9 bases between. The CDR3 sequence: CASSLPGRQETQYF. The CDR3, as DNA: TGTGCCAGCAGTTTACCGGGGAGACAAGAGACCCAGTACTTC.

The rearrangement joins TRBV28 to TRBJ1-6, with D perhaps TRBD1 (5 bases). Trimming removed 8 bases from V and 4 bases from J, with 15 bases in between. Germline assignment: CDR1 MDHEN and CDR2 SYDVKM. There are 15 residues in the CDR3. CDR3 loop: CASQAGTFYNSPLHF. As DNA, the CDR3 is TGTGCCAGCCAAGCAGGGACCTTTTATAATTCACCCCTCCACTTT.

The rearrangement links TRBV12-3 or TRBV12-4 to TRBJ2-1; D is ambiguous. The CDR3 has 12 residues. Deletions cut 3 bases from V and 7 bases from J, with 7 bases between. The CDR3 is CASSLVRNEQFF. The CDR3 region has the DNA TGTGCCAGCAGTTTGGTGCGGAATGAGCAGTTCTTC.

This chain connects TRBV6-2 or TRBV6-3 to TRBJ2-1, with D unclear. The germline gives CDR1 MNHEY, CDR2 SVGEGT. Trimming pared 5 bases from V and 5 bases from J, leaving 7 bases between. There are 12 residues in the CDR3. The CDR3 is CASSQPNNEQFF. CDR3 bases: TGTGCCAGCAGTCAACCAAACAATGAGCAGTTCTTC.

This chain joins TRBV9 and TRBJ1-2, with D maybe TRBD1 (5 bases). Germline CDR1 SGDLS, CDR2 YYNGEE. V dropped 0 bases and J dropped 4 bases, with 13 bases sitting between them. CDR3 length: 15 residues. CDR3 DNA: TGTGCCAGCAGCGTAGACGGGCAGGGACGCTATGGCTACACCTTC. It yields the protein CASSVDGQGRYGYTF.

The V call is TRBV6-5, the J call TRBJ1-4, with D possibly matching TRBD1 (5 bases). The CDR3 totals 14 residues. Trimming removed 9 bases at V and 7 bases at J, with 18 bases between. The V gene's germline CDR1 is MNHEY and CDR2 SVGAGI. This chain's CDR3 is CARAGGDRAEKLFF. CDR3 nucleotides: TGTGCCAGAGCTGGGGGGGATAGGGCTGAAAAACTGTTTTTT.

The chain has TRBV18 and TRBJ2-2; tentatively, D is TRBD1 (6 bases). With 1 base removed from V and 6 bases from J, the gap between germline ends came to 9 bases. Germline CDR1 and CDR2: KGHSH and LQKENI. The CDR3 runs 14 residues. The CDR3 nucleotides read TGTGCCAGCTCACCACGACAGGTCCCCGGGGAGCTGTTTTTT. Its protein product is CASSPRQVPGELFF. The complete variable domain, with remaining parts taken from reference TRBV18 and TRBJ2-2, reads NAGVMQNPRHLVRRRGQEARLRCSPMKGHSHVYWYRQLPEEGLKFMVYLQKENIIDESGMPKERFSAEFPKEGPSILRIQQVVRGDSAAYFCASSPRQVPGELFFGEGSRLTVL.

V gene TRBV5-6 combines with J gene TRBJ1-2; 7 bases agree with TRBD1. CDR3 length equals 13 residues. CDR1 and CDR2 (germline): SGHDT, YYEEEE. The junction had 8 bases not matched to a gene; V was cut back by 5 bases and J by 7 bases. CDR3 nucleotides: TGTGCCAGCAGTTTCCCCGGGACAGCTGGCTACACCTTC. Translation: CASSFPGTAGYTF.

The V and J genes are TRBV30 and TRBJ1-2, with a tentative D call TRBD1 (6 bases). Germline assignment: CDR1 GTSNPN and CDR2 SVGIG (reference sequence). Between the trimmed V and J ends, which lost 3 bases and 0 bases, there was a span of 14 bases. The CDR3 is 15 residues long. Written as DNA, the CDR3 is TGTGCCTGGAGCTCGGACAGCCATCCTAACTATGGCTACACCTTC. Translating gives CAWSSDSHPNYGYTF.

The V call is TRBV6-6, the J call TRBJ2-1; D unclear. The germline gives CDR1 MNHNY, CDR2 SVGAGI (reference sequence). The CDR3 totals 16 residues. Trimming stripped 2 bases from V and 6 bases from J, with 17 bases between. CDR3 DNA: TGTGCCAGCAGTTACGTATCGTTTGCAGGAAGCAATGAGCAGTTCTTC. It encodes CASSYVSFAGSNEQFF.

The chain uses TRBV6-6 and TRBJ2-7; 8 bases are shared with TRBD1. Germline CDR1 reads MNHNY; CDR2 reads SVGAGI (reference sequence). Trimming cost V 0 bases and J 0 bases; bases outside gene matches: 1. This CDR3 contains 15 residues. The CDR3 loop is CASSYSGQASYEQYF. CDR3 in DNA: TGTGCCAGCAGTTACTCGGGACAGGCCTCCTACGAGCAGTACTTC.

V and J are TRBV11-3 and TRBJ1-2; weak D call: TRBD1 (5 bases). V dropped 5 bases and J dropped 3 bases, with 10 bases sitting between them. The CDR3 spans 13 residues. CDR1 SGHNT and CDR2 YENEEA come from the germline V gene. CDR3 protein: CASSPGTHYGYTF. Written as DNA, the CDR3 is TGTGCCAGCAGCCCCGGGACCCACTATGGCTACACCTTC.

This chain joins TRBV7-2 and TRBJ2-5; no firm D call. Germline V gene data show CDR1 as SGHTA and CDR2 as FQGNSA. The CDR3 contains 13 residues. V dropped 1 base and J dropped 1 base, with 4 bases sitting between them. The CDR3 DNA is TGTGCCAGCAGCTTAGATCGCCAAGAGACCCAGTACTTC. This sequence encodes CASSLDRQETQYF.

The J gene is TRBJ2-7, the V gene TRBV21-1; TRBD1 reflects the table's D call only, with no check against the DNA. TRBV21-1 is deemed a pseudogene. The CDR3 is 13 residues long. The CDR3, as DNA: TGTGCCAGCAGCAAGGGGGCGCGGAACGAGCAGTACTTC. Translation gives CASSKGARNEQYF.

This clone was seen once. The chain is built from TRBV12-3 or TRBV12-4 and TRBJ2-7; D remains ambiguous. This CDR3 spans 13 amino acids. V was cut by 3 bases and J by 6 bases, with 12 bases left in between. CDR3 region: CASSFSRSSEQYF. CDR3 sequence (DNA): TGTGCCAGCAGTTTTTCCCGATCCAGCGAGCAGTACTTC.

The V and J genes are TRBV19 and TRBJ2-1; D is ambiguous. The CDR3 consists of 14 residues. Germline CDR1 reads LNHDA; CDR2 reads SQIVND (reference sequence). V was cut by 4 bases and J by 8 bases, with 15 bases left in between. The CDR3 is CASSTVHLEYEQFF. The CDR3 nucleotides are TGTGCCAGTAGTACCGTCCACTTAGAGTATGAGCAGTTCTTC.

This chain joins TRBV18 and TRBJ1-1, with no clear D. The CDR3 extends over 16 amino acids. V was pared by 3 bases and J by 5 bases, with 19 bases between. Germline assignment: CDR1 KGHSH and CDR2 LQKENI. CDR3 region: CASSPPGRWDSTEAFF. DNA of the CDR3: TGTGCCAGCTCACCTCCCGGTCGGTGGGATTCGACTGAAGCTTTCTTT.

The rearrangement uses TRBV20-1 and TRBJ2-1; 9 nucleotides agree with TRBD1. The length of the CDR3 is 11 residues. Germline V gene lookup returns CDR1 DFQATT and CDR2 SNEGSKA (reference sequence). V lost 3 bases to trimming and J lost 15 bases; unmatched junction nucleotides: 6. CDR3 region: CSASRDRVTFF. The CDR3 bases are TGCAGTGCTAGCCGGGACAGGGTAACGTTCTTC.

The chain has TRBV15 and TRBJ1-1; D gene uncertain. V lost 0 bases to trimming and J lost 8 bases, with 10 bases between them. Germline V gene data show CDR1 as LNHNV and CDR2 as YYDKDF (reference sequence). The CDR3 length is 13 residues. The CDR3 DNA sequence: TGTGCCACCAGCAGAGACGGGGTCAGAGAAGCTTTCTTT. Its protein is CATSRDGVREAFF.

The genes are TRBV3-1 (or the pseudogene TRBV3-2) and TRBJ2-3, with TRBD2 matching 11 bases. Germline V gene sequence: CDR1 LGHDT, CDR2 YNNKEL (reference sequence). Germline trimming cut 0 bases from V and 4 bases from J; bases unmatched to any gene: 6. The CDR3 totals 17 residues. CDR3 sequence reads: CASSQDPSGGFSDTQYF. In nucleotides, the CDR3 is TGTGCCAGCAGCCAAGACCCTAGCGGGGGGTTTTCAGATACGCAGTATTTT.

This sequence joins TRBV7-9 and TRBJ2-3; D gene unclear. Trimming left V 5 bases short and J 3 bases short, with 12 bases between. The CDR3 runs 14 residues. Looked up from germline, CDR1 is SEHNR and CDR2 is FQNEAQ (reference sequence). Here the CDR3 DNA reads TGTGCCAGCAGCCCCTCCGCAAGTACAGATACGCAGTATTTT. It specifies CASSPSASTDTQYF.